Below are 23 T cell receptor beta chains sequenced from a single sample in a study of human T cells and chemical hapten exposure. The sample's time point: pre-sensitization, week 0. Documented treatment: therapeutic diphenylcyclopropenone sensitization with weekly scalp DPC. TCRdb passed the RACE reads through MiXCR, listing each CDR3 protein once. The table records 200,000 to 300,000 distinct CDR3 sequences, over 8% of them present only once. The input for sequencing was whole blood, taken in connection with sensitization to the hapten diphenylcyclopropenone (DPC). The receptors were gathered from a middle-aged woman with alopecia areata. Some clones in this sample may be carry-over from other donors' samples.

CDR3 region: CASSQEIGAESFF. The CDR3 nucleotides read TGCGCCAGCAGCCAAGAAATTGGTGCGGAGTCTTTCTTT. The gene calls are TRBV4-1 and TRBJ1-1, with no clear D. This CDR3 is built from 13 residues. CDR1 is MGHRA and CDR2 is YSYEKL in the germline V gene. V dropped 0 bases and J dropped 12 bases, with 14 bases sitting between them.

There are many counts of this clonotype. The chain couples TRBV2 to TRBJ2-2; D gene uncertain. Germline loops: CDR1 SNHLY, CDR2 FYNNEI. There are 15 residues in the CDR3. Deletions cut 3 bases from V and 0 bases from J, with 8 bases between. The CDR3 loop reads CASSEVGANTGELFF. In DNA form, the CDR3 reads TGTGCCAGCAGTGAGGTCGGCGCGAACACCGGGGAGCTGTTTTTT.

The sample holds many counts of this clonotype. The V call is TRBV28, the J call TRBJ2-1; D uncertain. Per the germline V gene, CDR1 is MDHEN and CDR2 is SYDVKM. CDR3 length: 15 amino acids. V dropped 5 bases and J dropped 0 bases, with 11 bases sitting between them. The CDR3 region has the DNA TGTGCCAGCAGTGTAATTTCTAGCTCCTACAATGAGCAGTTCTTC. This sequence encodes CASSVISSSYNEQFF.

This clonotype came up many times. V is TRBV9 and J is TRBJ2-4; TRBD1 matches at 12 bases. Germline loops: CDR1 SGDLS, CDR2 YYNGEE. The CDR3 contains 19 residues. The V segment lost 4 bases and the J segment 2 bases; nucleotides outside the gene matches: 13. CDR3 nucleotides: TGTGCCAGCAGCCCGACGCCGGGACAGGGGGCGAATTCCAAAAACATTCAGTACTTC. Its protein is CASSPTPGQGANSKNIQYF.

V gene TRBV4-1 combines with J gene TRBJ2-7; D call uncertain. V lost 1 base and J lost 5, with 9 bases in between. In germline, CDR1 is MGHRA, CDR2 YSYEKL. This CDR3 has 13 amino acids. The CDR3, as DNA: TGCGCCAGCAGCCAAGGGGCTTTGAACGAGCAGTACTTC. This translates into CASSQGALNEQYF.

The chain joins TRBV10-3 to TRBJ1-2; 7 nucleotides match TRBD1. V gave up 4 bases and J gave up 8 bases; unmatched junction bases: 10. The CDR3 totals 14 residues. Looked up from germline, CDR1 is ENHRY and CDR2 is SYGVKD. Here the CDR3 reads CAISVGTGAGGYTF. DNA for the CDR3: TGTGCCATCAGTGTGGGCACAGGGGCCGGAGGCTACACCTTC.

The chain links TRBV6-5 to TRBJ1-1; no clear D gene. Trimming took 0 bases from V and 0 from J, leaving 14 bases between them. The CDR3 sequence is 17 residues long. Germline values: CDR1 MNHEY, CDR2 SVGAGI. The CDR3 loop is CASSYSCTAALNTEAFF. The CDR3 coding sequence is TGTGCCAGCAGTTACTCTTGTACGGCAGCCTTGAACACTGAAGCTTTCTTT.

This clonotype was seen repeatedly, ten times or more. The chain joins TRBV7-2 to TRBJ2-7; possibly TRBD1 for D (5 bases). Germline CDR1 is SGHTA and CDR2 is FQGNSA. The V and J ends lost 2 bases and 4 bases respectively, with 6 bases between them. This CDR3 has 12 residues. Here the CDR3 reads CASSLKGYEQYF. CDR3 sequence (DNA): TGTGCCAGCAGCTTAAAGGGGTACGAGCAGTACTTC.

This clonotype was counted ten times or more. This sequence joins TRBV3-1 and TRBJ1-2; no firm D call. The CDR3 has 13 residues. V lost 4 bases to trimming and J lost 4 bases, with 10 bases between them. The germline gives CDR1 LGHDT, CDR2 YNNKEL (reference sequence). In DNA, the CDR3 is TGTGCCAGCAGCCCAACGGATTCCTATGGCTACACCTTC. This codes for CASSPTDSYGYTF.

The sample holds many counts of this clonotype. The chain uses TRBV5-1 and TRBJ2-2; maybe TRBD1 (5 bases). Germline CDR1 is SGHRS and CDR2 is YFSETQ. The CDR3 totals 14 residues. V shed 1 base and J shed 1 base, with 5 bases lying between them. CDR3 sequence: CASSLQGNTGELFF. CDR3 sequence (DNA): TGCGCCAGCAGCTTGCAGGGGAACACCGGGGAGCTGTTTTTT. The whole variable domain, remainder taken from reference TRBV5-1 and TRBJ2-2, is KAGVTQTPRYLIKTRGQQVTLSCSPISGHRSVSWYQQTPGQGLQFLFEYFSETQRNKGNFPGRFSGRQFSNSRSEMNVSTLELGDSALYLCASSLQGNTGELFFGEGSRLTVL.

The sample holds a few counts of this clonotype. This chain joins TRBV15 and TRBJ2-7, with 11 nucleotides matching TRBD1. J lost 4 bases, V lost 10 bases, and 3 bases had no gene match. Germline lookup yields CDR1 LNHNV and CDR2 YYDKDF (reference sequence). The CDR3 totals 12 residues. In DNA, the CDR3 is TGTGCCATCCGGGACAGGGGGTACGAGCAGTACTTC. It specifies CAIRDRGYEQYF.

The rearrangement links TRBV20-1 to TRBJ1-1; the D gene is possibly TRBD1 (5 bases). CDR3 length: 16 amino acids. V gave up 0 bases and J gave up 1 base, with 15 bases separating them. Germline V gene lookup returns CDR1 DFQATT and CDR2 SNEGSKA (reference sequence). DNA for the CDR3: TGCAGTGCTAGAGACCGCTCCAGGGCCCCGAACACTGAAGCTTTCTTT. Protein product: CSARDRSRAPNTEAFF.

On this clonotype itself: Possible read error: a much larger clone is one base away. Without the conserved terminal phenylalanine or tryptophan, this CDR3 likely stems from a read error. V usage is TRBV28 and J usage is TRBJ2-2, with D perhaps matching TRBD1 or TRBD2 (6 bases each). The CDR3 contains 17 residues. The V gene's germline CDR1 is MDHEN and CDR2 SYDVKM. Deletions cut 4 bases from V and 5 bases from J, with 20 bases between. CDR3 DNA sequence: TGTGCCAGCAGTTACAGGGTAGCCACGCGGGGAACCGGGGAGCTGTTTTAT. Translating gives CASSYRVATRGTGELFY.

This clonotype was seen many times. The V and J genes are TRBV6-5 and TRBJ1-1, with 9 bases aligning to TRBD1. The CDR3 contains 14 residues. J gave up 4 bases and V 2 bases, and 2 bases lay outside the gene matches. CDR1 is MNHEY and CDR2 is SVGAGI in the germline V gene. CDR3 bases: TGTGCCAGCAGTTACGGACAGGGGTCCACTGAAGCTTTCTTT. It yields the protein CASSYGQGSTEAFF.

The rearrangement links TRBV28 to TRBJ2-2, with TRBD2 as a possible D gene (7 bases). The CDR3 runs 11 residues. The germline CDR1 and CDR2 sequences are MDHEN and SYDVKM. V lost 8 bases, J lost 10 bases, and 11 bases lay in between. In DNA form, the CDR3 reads TGTGCCAGCTGGCGGGGGCCGGAGCTGTTTTTT. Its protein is CASWRGPELFF.

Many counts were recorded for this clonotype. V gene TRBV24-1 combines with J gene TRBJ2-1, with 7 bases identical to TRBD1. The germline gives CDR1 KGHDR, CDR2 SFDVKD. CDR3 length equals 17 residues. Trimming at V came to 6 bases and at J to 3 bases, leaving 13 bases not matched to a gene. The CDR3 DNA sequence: TGTGCCACCAGTCCTACCCCGGGACAGAGGGACTACAATGAGCAGTTCTTC. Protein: CATSPTPGQRDYNEQFF.

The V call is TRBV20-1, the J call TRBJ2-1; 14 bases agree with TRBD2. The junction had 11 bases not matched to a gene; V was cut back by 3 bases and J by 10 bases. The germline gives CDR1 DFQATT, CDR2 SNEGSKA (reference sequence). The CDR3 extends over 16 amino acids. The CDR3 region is CSARTSGGERFLEQFF. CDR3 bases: TGCAGTGCTAGGACTAGCGGGGGGGAAAGATTCCTAGAGCAGTTCTTC.

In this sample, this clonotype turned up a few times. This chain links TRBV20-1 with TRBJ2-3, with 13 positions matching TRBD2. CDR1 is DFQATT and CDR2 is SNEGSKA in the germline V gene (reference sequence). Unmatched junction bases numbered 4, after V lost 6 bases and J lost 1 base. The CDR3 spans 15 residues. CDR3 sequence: CSARTSGRGTDTQYF. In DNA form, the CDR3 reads TGCAGTGCAAGGACTAGCGGGAGAGGCACAGATACGCAGTATTTT.

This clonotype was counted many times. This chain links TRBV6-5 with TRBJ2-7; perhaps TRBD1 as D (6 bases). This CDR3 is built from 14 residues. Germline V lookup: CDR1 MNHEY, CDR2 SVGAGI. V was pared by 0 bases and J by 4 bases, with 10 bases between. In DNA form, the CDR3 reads TGTGCCAGCAGTTACTCCTCCAGGGGATACGAGCAGTACTTC. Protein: CASSYSSRGYEQYF.

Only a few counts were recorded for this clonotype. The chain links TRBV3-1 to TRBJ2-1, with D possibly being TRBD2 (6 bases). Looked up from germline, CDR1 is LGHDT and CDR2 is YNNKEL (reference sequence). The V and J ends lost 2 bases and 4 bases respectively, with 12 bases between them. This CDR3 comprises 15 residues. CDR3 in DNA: TGTGCCAGCAGCCAACCTAGCGATGGTTACAATGAGCAGTTCTTC. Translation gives CASSQPSDGYNEQFF.

Here the CDR3 DNA reads TGTGCCAGCAGTTTAAAGGATTACAGCAATCAGCCCCAGCATTTT. It codes for CASSLKDYSNQPQHF. The chain carries TRBV27 and TRBJ1-5; D is uncertain. V lost 2 bases and J lost 1, with 9 bases in between. Per the germline V gene, CDR1 is MNHEY and CDR2 is SMNVEV (reference sequence). This CDR3 region has 15 residues.

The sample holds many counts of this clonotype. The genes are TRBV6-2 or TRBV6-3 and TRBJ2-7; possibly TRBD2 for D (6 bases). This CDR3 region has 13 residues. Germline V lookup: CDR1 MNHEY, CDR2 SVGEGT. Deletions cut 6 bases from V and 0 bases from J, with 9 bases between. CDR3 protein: CASSSGGSYEQYF. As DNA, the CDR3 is TGTGCCAGCAGCTCCGGGGGCTCCTACGAGCAGTACTTC.

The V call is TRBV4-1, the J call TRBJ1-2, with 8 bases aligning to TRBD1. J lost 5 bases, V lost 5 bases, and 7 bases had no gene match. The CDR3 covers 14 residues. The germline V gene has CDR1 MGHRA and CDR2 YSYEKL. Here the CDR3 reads CASSTRTGPYGYTF. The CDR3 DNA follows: TGCGCCAGCAGCACCCGGACAGGGCCATATGGCTACACCTTC.